A single sample gave rise to the 6 T cell receptor beta chains below, sequenced in a study of cytomegalovirus exposure and HLA in healthy donors. The PCR used 60 Vbeta and 13 Jbeta primers. Data came from immunoSEQ multiplex PCR; TCRdb stores just in-frame clones and leaves some out. The data hold under 200,000 clones, with 68% observed a single time. The sample consisted of PBMCs. Receptors were obtained from a man in his fifties in good health and CMV-seronegative.

Comments on this clone: The same CDR3 can be traced to other DNA sequences in this sample. The chain joins TRBV6-5 to TRBJ2-7; 10 bases align to TRBD1. Germline V gene lookup returns CDR1 MNHEY and CDR2 SVGAGI. V lost 3 bases and J lost 2; bases outside the gene matches: 4. There are 15 residues in the CDR3. The CDR3 region has the DNA TGTGCCAGCAGTTATCGGGACAGGGGCCCCTACGAGCAGTACTTC. Its protein is CASSYRDRGPYEQYF.

This chain uses TRBV5-1 with TRBJ1-4, with TRBD1 identical over 7 bases. Germline assignment: CDR1 SGHRS and CDR2 YFSETQ. The CDR3 consists of 15 residues. The V and J ends lost 0 bases and 7 bases, in that order; junction bases with no gene match: 6. The DNA for the CDR3 is TGCGCCAGCAGCTTGGCCGAGAACAGGGGTGAAAAACTGTTTTTT. It translates to CASSLAENRGEKLFF. Together with reference TRBV5-1 and TRBJ1-4, the CDR3 gives the full variable domain: KAGVTQTPRYLIKTRGQQVTLSCSPISGHRSVSWYQQTPGQGLQFLFEYFSETQRNKGNFPGRFSGRQFSNSRSEMNVSTLELGDSALYLCASSLAENRGEKLFFGSGTQLSVL.

The gene calls are TRBV18 and TRBJ1-3; 11 positions match TRBD1. The J segment lost 4 bases and the V segment lost 2 bases, leaving 4 bases of the junction unmatched. Germline lookup yields CDR1 KGHSH and CDR2 LQKENI. The CDR3 runs to 16 residues. The CDR3 DNA reads TGTGCCAGCTCACCAGGGGACAGGGGGGTAGGAAACACCATATATTTT. Encoded protein: CASSPGDRGVGNTIYF.

This rearrangement joins TRBV5-1 to TRBJ1-3; TRBD1 matches at 7 bases. Trimming took 4 bases from V and 2 from J; bases not matched to a gene: 6. The CDR3 spans 15 residues. Germline V gene sequence: CDR1 SGHRS, CDR2 YFSETQ. CDR3 DNA: TGCGCCAGCAGCCCACCGACAGGGACTGGAAACACCATATATTTT. It encodes CASSPPTGTGNTIYF.

The V call is TRBV12-5, the J call TRBJ2-7; TRBD2 agrees at 7 bases. The CDR3 has 15 residues. CDR1 is LGHNT, CDR2 FRNRAP, per germline. V was clipped by 5 bases and J by 4 bases; unmatched bases: 11. CDR3 nucleotide sequence: TGTGCTAGTGGTCCCCCCCGGACTAGATCGTACGAGCAGTACTTC. Translation gives CASGPPRTRSYEQYF.

The chain combines TRBV7-3 with TRBJ2-2; tentative D call: TRBD1 (5 bases). Trimming removed 4 bases from V and 1 base from J, with 10 bases in between. The CDR3 runs 15 residues. The germline V gene encodes CDR1 SGHTA and CDR2 FQGTGA. The CDR3 coding sequence is TGTGCCAGCAGCTACCAGGGTGTGAACACCGGGGAGCTGTTTTTT. Its translation: CASSYQGVNTGELFF.